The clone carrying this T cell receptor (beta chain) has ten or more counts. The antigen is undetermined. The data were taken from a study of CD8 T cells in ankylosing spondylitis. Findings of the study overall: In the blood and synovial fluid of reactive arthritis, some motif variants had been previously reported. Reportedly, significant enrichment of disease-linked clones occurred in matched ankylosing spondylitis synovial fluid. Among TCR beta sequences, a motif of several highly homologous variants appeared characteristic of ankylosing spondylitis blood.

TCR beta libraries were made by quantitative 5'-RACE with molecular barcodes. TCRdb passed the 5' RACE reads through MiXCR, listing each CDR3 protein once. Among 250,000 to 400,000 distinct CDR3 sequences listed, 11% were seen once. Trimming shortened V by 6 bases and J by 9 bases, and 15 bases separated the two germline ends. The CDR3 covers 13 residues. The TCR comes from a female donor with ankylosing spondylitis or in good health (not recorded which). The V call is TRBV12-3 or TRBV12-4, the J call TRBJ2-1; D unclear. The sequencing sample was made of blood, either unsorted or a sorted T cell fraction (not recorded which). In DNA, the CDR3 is TGTGCCAGCAGCCGTAATGATCGTGGTGAGCAGTTCTTC. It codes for CASSRNDRGEQFF.